This T cell receptor beta chain was recorded in a study of blood T cell repertoires in COVID-19. Study background: Both acute and convalescent COVID-19 samples were obtained from the United States, Italy and Spain.

This table comes from immunoSEQ multiplex PCR, and its TCRdb copy is limited to in-frame clones, with some not included. The sample has 150,000 to 200,000 clones, over 75% seen once. Participant-reported clinical history was the basis for cohort assignment. The V and J ends lost 6 bases and 3 bases, in that order; junction bases with no gene match: 8. Germline CDR1 reads SGHRS; CDR2 reads YFSETQ. The CDR3 runs to 14 residues. The sequenced material came from PBMCs or T cells enriched from blood (not recorded which). V and J are TRBV5-1 and TRBJ2-5; 7 nucleotides align to TRBD1. The source of this sequence is a woman aged 18-29 years who had recovered from COVID-19. The CDR3 reads CASTRQGTKETQYF. The CDR3, as DNA: TGCGCCAGCACCAGACAGGGAACCAAAGAGACCCAGTACTTC.